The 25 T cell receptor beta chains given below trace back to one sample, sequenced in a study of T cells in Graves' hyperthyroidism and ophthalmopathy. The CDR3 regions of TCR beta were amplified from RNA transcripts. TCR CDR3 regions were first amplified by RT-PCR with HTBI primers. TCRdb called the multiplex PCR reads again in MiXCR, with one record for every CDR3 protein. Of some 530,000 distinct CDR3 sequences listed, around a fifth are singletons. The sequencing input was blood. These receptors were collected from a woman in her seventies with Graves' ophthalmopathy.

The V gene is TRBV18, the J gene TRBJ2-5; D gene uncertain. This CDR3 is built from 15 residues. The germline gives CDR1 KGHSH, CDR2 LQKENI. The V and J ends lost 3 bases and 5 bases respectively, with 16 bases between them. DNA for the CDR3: TGTGCCAGCTCACCCCCTTCCCGCAAAGGGGAGACCCAGTACTTC. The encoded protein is CASSPPSRKGETQYF.

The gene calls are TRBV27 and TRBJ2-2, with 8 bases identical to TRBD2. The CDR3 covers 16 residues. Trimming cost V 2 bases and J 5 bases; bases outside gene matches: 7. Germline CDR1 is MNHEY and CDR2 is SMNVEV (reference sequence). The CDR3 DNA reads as TGTGCCAGCAGTTTAGTCGGTAGCGGGGCAACCGGGGAGCTGTTTTTT. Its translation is CASSLVGSGATGELFF.

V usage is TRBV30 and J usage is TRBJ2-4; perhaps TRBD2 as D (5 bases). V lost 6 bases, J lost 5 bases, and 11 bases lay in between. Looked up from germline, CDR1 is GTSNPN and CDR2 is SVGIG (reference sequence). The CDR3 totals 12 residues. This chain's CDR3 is CACTGIQNIQYF. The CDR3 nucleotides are TGTGCCTGCACCGGGATACAAAACATTCAGTACTTC.

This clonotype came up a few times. Here the CDR3 reads CSARTGLAGVSYEQYF. CDR3 coding DNA: TGCAGTGCTAGAACGGGACTAGCGGGAGTCTCCTACGAGCAGTACTTC. This chain joins TRBV20-1 and TRBJ2-7; 14 bases map to TRBD2. With V trimmed by 2 bases and J by 0 bases, 3 bases remained unmatched. This CDR3 spans 16 amino acids. Germline V gene sequence: CDR1 DFQATT, CDR2 SNEGSKA (reference sequence).

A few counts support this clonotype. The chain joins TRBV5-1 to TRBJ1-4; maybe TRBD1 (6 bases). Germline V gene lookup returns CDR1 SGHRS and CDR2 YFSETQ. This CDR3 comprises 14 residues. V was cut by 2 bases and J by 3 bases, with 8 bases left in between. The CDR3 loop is CASSFWGPNEKLFF. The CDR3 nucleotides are TGCGCCAGCAGCTTCTGGGGGCCTAATGAAAAACTGTTTTTT.

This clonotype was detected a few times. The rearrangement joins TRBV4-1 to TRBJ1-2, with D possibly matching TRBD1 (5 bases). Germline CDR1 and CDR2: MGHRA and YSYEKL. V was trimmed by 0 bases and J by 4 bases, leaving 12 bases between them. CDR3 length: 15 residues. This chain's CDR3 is CASSQDAGRSYGYTF. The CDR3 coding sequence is TGCGCCAGCAGCCAAGATGCAGGGAGAAGCTATGGCTACACCTTC.

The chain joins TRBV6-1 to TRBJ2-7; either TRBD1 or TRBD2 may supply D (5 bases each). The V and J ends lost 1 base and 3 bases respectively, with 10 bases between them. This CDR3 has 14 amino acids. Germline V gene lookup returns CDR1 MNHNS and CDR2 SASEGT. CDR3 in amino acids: CASSEGKGSYEQYF. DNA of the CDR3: TGTGCCAGCAGTGAAGGCAAGGGGAGCTACGAGCAGTACTTC.

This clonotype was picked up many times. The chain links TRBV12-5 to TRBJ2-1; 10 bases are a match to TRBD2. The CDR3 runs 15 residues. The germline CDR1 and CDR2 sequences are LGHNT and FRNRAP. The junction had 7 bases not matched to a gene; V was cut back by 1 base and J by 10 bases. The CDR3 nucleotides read TGTGCTAGTGGTTTGGCCAGCGGTAGCGGGAGGGAGCAGTTCTTC. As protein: CASGLASGSGREQFF.

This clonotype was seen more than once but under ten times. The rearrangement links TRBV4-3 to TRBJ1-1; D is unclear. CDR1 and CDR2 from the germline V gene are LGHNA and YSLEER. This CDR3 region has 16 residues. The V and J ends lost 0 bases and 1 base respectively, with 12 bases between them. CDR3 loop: CASSQDHDVRNTEAFF. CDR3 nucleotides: TGCGCCAGCAGCCAAGATCACGACGTTAGGAACACTGAAGCTTTCTTT.

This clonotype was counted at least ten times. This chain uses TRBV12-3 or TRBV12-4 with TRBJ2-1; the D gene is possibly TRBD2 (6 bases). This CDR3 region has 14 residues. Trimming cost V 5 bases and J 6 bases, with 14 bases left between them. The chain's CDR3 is CASSPTHGGNEQFF. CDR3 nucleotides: TGTGCCAGCAGTCCCACCCACGGGGGCAATGAGCAGTTCTTC.

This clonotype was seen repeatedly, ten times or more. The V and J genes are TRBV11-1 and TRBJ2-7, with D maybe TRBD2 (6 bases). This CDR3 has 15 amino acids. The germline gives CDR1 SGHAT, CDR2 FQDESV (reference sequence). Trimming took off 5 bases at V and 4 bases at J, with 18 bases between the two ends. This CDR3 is CASSQPSAGAYEQYF. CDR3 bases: TGTGCCAGCAGCCAGCCTAGCGCCGGAGCTTACGAGCAGTACTTC.

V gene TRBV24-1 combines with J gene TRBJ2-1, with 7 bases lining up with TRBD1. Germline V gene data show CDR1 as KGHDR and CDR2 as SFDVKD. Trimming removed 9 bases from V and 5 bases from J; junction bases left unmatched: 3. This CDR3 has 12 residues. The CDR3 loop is CATGTVNNEQFF. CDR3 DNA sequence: TGTGCCACCGGGACAGTCAACAATGAGCAGTTCTTC.

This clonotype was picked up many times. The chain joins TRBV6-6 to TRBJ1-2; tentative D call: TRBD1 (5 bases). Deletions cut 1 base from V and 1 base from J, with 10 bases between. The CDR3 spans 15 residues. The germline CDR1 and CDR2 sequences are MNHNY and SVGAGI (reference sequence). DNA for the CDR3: TGTGCCAGCAGTTACTATAGAGGGGATAACTATGGCTACACCTTC. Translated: CASSYYRGDNYGYTF.

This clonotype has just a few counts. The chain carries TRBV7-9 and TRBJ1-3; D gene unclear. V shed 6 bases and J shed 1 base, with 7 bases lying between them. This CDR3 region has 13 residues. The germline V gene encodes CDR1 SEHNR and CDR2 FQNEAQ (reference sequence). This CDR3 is CASSYVSGNTIYF. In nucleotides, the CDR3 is TGTGCCAGCAGTTACGTGTCTGGAAACACCATATATTTT.

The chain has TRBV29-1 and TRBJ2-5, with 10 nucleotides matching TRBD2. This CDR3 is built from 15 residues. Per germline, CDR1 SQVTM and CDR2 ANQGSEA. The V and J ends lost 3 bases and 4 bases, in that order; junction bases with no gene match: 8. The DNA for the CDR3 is TGCAGCGTTGACGTGAGCGGGAGGGCTATAGAGACCCAGTACTTC. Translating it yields CSVDVSGRAIETQYF.

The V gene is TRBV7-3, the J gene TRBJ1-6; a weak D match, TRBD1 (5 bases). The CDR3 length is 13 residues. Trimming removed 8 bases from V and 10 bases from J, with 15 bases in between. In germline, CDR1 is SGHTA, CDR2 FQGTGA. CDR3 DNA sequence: TGTGCCAGCGGCTCGGGGGGAAGATCACCCCTCCACTTT. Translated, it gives CASGSGGRSPLHF.

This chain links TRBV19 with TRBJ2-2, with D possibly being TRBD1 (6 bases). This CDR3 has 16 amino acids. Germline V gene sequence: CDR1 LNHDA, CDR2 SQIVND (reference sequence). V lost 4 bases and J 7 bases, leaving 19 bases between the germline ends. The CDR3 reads CASSTPFVGAVGELFF. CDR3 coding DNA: TGTGCCAGTAGTACCCCTTTTGTGGGGGCGGTCGGGGAGCTGTTTTTT.

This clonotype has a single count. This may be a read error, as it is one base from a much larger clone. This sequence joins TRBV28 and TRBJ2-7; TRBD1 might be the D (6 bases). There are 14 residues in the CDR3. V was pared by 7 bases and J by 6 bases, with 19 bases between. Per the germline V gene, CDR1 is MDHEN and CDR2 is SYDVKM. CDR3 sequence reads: CASTTGTHRREQYF. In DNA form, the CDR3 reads TGTGCCAGCACCACCGGGACACACCGTCGCGAGCAGTACTTC.

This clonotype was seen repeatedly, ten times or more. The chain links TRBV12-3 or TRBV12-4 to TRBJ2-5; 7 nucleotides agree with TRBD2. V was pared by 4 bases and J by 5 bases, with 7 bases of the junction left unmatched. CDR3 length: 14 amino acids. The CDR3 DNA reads TGTGCCAGCAGTTGGGGTGGCGGGAGCGAGACCCAGTACTTC. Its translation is CASSWGGGSETQYF.

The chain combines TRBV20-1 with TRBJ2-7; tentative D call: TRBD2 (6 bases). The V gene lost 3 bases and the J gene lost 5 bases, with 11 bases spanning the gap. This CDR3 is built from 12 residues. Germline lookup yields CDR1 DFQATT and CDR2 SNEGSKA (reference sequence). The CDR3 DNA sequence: TGCAGTGCTAGCGGGAGCAGCCACGAGCAGTACTTC. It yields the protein CSASGSSHEQYF.

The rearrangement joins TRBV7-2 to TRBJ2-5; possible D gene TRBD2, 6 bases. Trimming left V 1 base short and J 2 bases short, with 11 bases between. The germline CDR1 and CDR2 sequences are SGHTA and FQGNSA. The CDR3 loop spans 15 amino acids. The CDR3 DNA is TGTGCCAGCAGCTTAGTGACTAGGAAGCAAGAGACCCAGTACTTC. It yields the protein CASSLVTRKQETQYF. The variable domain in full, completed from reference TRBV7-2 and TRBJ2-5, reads GAGVSQSPSNKVTEKGKDVELRCDPISGHTALYWYRQSLGQGLEFLIYFQGNSAPDKSGLPSDRFSAERTGGSVSTLTIQRTQQEDSAVYLCASSLVTRKQETQYFGPGTRLLVL.

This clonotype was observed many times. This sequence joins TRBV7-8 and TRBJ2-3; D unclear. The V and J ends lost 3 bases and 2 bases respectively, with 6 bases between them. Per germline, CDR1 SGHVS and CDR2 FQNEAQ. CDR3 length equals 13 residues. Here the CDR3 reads CASSLPPTDTQYF. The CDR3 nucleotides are TGTGCCAGCAGCTTGCCGCCCACAGATACGCAGTATTTT.

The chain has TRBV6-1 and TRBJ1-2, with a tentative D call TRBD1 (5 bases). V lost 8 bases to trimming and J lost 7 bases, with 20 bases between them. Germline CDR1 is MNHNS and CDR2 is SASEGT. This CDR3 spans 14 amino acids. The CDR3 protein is CASSGRRGGGGYTF. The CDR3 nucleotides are TGTGCCAGCTCGGGACGGCGAGGAGGCGGTGGCTACACCTTC.

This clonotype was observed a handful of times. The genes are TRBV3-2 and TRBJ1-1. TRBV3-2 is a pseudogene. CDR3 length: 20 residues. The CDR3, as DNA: TGTGCCAGCAGCCAAGATCATTCCAGTAGGTCACGGACCATGAACACTGAAGCTTTCTTT. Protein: CASSQDHSSRSRTMNTEAFF.

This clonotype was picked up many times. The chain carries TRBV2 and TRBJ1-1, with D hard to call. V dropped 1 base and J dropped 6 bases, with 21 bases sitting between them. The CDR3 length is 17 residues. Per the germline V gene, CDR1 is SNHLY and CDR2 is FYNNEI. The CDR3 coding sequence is TGTGCCAGCAGTGAAGTTAGGCTTTCGGCGGGGTTGGCTGAAGCTTTCTTT. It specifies CASSEVRLSAGLAEAFF. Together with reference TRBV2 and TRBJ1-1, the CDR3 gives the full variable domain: EPEVTQTPSHQVTQMGQEVILRCVPISNHLYFYWYRQILGQKVEFLVSFYNNEISEKSEIFDDQFSVERPDGSNFTLKIRSTKLEDSAMYFCASSEVRLSAGLAEAFFGQGTRLTVV.